Each of the 6 T cell receptor beta chains below was sequenced from the same sample in a study of blood T cell repertoires in COVID-19. Sequencing was performed with immunoSEQ multiplex PCR; in TCRdb, only in-frame clones are kept and a portion is missing. Among 300,000 to 450,000 clones, roughly 85% were seen once, and the ten largest hold 3.6%. The sequenced material came from peripheral blood. The receptors come from a woman aged 18-29 years with acute or convalescent COVID-19.

The genes are TRBV15 and TRBJ1-1; a weak D match, TRBD1 (6 bases). The germline V gene has CDR1 LNHNV and CDR2 YYDKDF (reference sequence). Trimming took off 4 bases at V and 4 bases at J, with 10 bases between the two ends. The CDR3 length is 13 residues. CDR3 in amino acids: CATSIRGATEAFF. In DNA form, the CDR3 reads TGTGCCACCAGCATCCGGGGGGCCACTGAAGCTTTCTTT. Full variable domain (missing parts from reference TRBV15 and TRBJ1-1): DAMVIQNPRYQVTQFGKPVTLSCSQTLNHNVMYWYQQKSSQAPKLLFHYYDKDFNNEADTPDNFQSRRPNTSFCFLDIRSPGLGDTAMYLCATSIRGATEAFFGQGTRLTVV.

The chain recombines TRBV9 with TRBJ2-3; 13 bases are a match to TRBD2. The CDR3 is 16 residues long. J lost 5 bases, V lost 4 bases, and 7 bases had no gene match. Germline V gives CDR1 SGDLS, CDR2 YYNGEE. DNA for the CDR3: TGTGCCAGCAGCCAAGGACTAGCGGGAGTTGGAGATACGCAGTATTTT. Protein sequence: CASSQGLAGVGDTQYF.

This chain uses TRBV6-5 with TRBJ2-5; D is perhaps TRBD1 (5 bases). This CDR3 is 11 amino acids long. Trimming left V 5 bases short and J 5 bases short, with 6 bases between. Looked up from germline, CDR1 is MNHEY and CDR2 is SVGAGI. The CDR3 DNA reads as TGTGCCAGCAGTAACAGGGAGACCCAGTACTTC. Translation: CASSNRETQYF.

V and J are TRBV3-1 (or the pseudogene TRBV3-2) and TRBJ2-5, with D unclear. Per germline, CDR1 LGHDT and CDR2 YNNKEL (reference sequence). V lost 0 bases, J lost 5 bases, and 7 bases lay in between. The length of the CDR3 is 13 residues. The CDR3: CASSQDESETQYF. DNA of the CDR3: TGTGCCAGCAGCCAAGACGAGTCTGAGACCCAGTACTTC.

The chain combines TRBV4-1 with TRBJ2-3; D not certain. The CDR3 runs to 16 residues. V was shortened by 0 bases and J by 0 bases, with 10 bases between the two germline ends. The germline V gene has CDR1 MGHRA and CDR2 YSYEKL. Here the CDR3 reads CASSQETSFSTDTQYF. DNA of the CDR3: TGCGCCAGCAGCCAAGAGACAAGTTTTAGCACAGATACGCAGTATTTT.

The chain combines TRBV2 with TRBJ2-7; the match to TRBD1 covers 12 bases. This CDR3 contains 13 residues. V lost 7 bases and J lost 6; bases outside the gene matches: 4. Germline loops: CDR1 SNHLY, CDR2 FYNNEI. CDR3 region: CASTWDRGREQYF. CDR3 bases: TGTGCCAGCACGTGGGACAGGGGGCGCGAGCAGTACTTC.